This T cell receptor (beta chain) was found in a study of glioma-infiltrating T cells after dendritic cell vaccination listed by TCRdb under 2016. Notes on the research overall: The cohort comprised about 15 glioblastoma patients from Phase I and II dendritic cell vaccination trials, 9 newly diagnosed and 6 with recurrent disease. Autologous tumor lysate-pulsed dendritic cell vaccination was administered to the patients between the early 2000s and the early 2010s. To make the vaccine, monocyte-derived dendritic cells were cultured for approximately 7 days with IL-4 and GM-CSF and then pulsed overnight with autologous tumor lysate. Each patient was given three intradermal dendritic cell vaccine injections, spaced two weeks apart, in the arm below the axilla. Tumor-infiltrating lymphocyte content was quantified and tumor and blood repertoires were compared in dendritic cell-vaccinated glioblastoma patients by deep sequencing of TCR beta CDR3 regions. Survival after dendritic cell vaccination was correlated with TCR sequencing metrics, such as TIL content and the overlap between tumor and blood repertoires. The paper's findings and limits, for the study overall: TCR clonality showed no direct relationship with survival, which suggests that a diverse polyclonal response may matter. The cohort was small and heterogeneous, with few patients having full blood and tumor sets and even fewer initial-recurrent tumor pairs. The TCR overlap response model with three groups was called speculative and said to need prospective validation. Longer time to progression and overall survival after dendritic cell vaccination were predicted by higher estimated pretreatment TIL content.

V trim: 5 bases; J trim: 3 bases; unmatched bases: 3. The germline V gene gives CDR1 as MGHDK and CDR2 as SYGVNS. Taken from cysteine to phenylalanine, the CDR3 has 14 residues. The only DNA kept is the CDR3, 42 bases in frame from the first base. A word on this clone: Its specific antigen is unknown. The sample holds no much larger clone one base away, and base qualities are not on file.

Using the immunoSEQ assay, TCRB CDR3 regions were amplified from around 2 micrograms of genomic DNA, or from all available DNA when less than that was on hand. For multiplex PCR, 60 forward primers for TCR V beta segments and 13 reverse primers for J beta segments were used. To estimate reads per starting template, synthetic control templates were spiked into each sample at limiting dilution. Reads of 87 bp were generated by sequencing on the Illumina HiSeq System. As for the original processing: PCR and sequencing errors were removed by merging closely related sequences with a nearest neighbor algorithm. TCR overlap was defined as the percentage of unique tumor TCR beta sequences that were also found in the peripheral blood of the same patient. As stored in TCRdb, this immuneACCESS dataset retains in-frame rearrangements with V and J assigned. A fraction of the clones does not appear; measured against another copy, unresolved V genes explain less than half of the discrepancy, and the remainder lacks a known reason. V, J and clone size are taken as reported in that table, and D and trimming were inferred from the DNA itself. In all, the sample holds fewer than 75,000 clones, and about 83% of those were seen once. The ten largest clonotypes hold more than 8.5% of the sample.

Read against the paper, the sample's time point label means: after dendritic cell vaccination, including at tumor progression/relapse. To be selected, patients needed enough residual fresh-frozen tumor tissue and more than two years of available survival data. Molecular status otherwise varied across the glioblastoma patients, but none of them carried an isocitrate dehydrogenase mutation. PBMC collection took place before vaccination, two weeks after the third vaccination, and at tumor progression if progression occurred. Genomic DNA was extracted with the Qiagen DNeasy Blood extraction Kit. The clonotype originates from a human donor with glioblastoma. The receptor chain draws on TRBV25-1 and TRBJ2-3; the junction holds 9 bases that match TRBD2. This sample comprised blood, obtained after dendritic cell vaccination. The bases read TGTGCCAGCAGTCTTGGACTAGCGACAGATACGCAGTATTTT. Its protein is CASSLGLATDTQYF. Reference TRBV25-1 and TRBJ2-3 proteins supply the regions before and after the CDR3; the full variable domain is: EADIYQTPRYLVIGTGKKITLECSQTMGHDKMYWYQQDPGMELHLIHYSYGVNSTEKGDLSSESTVSRIRTEHFPLTLESARPSHTSQYLCASSLGLATDTQYFGPGTRLTVL.